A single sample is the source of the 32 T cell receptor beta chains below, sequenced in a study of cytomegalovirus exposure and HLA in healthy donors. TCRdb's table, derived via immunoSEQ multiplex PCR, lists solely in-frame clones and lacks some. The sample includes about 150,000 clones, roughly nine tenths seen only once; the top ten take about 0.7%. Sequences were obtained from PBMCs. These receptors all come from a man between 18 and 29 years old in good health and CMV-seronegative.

Here the CDR3 reads CASSFNQETQYF. The CDR3 bases are TGTGCCAGCAGTTTTAACCAAGAGACCCAGTACTTC. The gene calls are TRBV2 and TRBJ2-5, with D unclear. The germline CDR1 and CDR2 sequences are SNHLY and FYNNEI. The CDR3 contains 12 residues. Trimming pared 5 bases from V and 0 bases from J, leaving 4 bases between.

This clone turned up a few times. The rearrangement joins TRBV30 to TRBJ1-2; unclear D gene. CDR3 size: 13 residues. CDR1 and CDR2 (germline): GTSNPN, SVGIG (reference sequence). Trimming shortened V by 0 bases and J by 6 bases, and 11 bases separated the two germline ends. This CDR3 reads CAWSVEGTNGYTF. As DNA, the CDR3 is TGTGCCTGGAGTGTTGAGGGCACGAATGGCTACACCTTC.

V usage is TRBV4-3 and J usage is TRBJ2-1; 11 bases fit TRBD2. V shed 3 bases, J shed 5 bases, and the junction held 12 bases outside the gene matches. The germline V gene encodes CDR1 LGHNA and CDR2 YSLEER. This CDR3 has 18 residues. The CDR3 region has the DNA TGCGCCAGCAGCCAGCTACCCTTCGGGACTAGCGGCAACAATGAGCAGTTCTTC. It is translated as CASSQLPFGTSGNNEQFF.

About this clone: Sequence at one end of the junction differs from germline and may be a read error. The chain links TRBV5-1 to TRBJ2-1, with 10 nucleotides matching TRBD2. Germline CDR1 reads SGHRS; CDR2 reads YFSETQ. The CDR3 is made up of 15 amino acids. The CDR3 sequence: CASRLGAGGVNEQFF. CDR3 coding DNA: TGCGCCAGCAGATTGGGAGCGGGAGGGGTCAATGAGCAGTTCTTC.

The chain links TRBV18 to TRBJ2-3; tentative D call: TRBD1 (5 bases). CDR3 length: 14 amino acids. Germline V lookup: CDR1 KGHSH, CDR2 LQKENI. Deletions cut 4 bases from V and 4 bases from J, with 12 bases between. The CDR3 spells CASSLQGLADTQYF. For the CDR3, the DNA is TGTGCCAGCTCACTCCAGGGTCTGGCAGATACGCAGTATTTT.

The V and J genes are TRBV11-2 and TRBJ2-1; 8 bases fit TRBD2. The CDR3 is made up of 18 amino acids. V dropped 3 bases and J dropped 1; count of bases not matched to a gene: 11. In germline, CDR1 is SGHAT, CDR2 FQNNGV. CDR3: CASSLRGALPRSYNEQFF. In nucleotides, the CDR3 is TGTGCCAGCAGCTTGCGGGGGGCTCTTCCTCGTTCCTACAATGAGCAGTTCTTC.

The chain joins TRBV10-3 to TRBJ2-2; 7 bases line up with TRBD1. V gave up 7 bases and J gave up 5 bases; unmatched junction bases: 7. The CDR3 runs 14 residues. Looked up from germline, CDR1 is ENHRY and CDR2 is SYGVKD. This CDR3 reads CAITPGQSTGELFF. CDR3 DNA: TGTGCCATCACCCCGGGACAGTCTACCGGGGAGCTGTTTTTT.

CDR3 loop: CASSRRAENTEAFF. The CDR3 DNA reads as TGCGCCAGCAGCCGGAGGGCGGAGAACACTGAAGCTTTCTTT. The chain is built from TRBV5-1 and TRBJ1-1; D gene unclear. The CDR3 totals 14 residues. V lost 4 bases and J lost 1, with 11 bases in between. Germline CDR1 and CDR2: SGHRS and YFSETQ. Full variable domain (outside the CDR3, taken from reference TRBV5-1 and TRBJ1-1): KAGVTQTPRYLIKTRGQQVTLSCSPISGHRSVSWYQQTPGQGLQFLFEYFSETQRNKGNFPGRFSGRQFSNSRSEMNVSTLELGDSALYLCASSRRAENTEAFFGQGTRLTVV.

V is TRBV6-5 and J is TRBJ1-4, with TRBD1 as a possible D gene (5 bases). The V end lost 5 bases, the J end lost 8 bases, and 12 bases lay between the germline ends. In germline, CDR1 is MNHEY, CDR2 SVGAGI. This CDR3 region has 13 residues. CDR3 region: CASSPGGGEKLFF. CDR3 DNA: TGTGCCAGCAGTCCGGGGGGGGGAGAAAAACTGTTTTTT.

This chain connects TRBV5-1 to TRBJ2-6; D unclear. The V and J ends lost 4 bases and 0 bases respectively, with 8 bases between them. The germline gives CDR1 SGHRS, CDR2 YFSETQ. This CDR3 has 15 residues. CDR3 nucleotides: TGCGCCAGCAGCCGTGAGCCCTCTGGGGCCAACGTCCTGACTTTC. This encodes CASSREPSGANVLTF.

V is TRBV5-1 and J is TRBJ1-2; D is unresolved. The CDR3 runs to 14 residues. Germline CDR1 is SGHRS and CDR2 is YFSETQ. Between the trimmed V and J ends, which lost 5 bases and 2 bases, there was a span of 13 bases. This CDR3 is CASRVETRNYGYTF. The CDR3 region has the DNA TGCGCCAGCAGGGTCGAGACAAGAAACTATGGCTACACCTTC. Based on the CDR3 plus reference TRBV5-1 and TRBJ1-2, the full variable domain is KAGVTQTPRYLIKTRGQQVTLSCSPISGHRSVSWYQQTPGQGLQFLFEYFSETQRNKGNFPGRFSGRQFSNSRSEMNVSTLELGDSALYLCASRVETRNYGYTFGSGTRLTVV.

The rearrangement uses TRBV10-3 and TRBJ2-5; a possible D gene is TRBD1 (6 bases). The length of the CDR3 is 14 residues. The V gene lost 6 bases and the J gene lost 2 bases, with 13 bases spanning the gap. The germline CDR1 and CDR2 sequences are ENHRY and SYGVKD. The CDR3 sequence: CAIRTRGDQETQYF. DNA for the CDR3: TGTGCCATCAGGACCAGGGGAGATCAAGAGACCCAGTACTTC.

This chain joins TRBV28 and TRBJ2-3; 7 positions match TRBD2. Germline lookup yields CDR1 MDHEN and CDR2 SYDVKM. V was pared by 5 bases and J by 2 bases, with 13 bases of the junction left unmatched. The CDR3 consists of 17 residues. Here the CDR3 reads CASSIPGASGPTDTQYF. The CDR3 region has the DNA TGTGCCAGCAGTATTCCTGGGGCTAGCGGACCCACAGATACGCAGTATTTT.

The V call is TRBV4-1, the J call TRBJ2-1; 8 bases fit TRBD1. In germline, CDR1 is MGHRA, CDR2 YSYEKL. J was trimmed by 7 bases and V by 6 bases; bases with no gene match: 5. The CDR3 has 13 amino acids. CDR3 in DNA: TGCGCCAGCAGGGAGGGACAGGTGAATGAGCAGTTCTTC. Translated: CASREGQVNEQFF.

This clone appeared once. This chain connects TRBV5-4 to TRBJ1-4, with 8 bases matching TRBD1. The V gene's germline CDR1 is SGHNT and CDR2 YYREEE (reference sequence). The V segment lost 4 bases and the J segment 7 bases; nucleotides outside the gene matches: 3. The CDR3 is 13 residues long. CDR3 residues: CASSNTGGEKLFF. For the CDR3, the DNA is TGTGCCAGCAGCAATACAGGGGGTGAAAAACTGTTTTTT.

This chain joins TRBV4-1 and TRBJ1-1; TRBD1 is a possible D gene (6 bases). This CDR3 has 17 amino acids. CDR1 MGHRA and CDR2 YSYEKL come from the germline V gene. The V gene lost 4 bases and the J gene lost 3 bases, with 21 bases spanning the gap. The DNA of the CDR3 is TGCGCCAGCAGCCCGAGGACCCAACAGGGAGGGTACACTGAAGCTTTCTTT. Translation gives CASSPRTQQGGYTEAFF.

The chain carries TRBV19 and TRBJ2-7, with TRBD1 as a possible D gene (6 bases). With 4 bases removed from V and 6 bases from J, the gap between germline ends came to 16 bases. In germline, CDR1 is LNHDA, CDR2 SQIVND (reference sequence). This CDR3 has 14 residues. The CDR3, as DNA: TGTGCCAGTAGTACTACAGGGTTGTCGCTCGAGCAGTACTTC. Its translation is CASSTTGLSLEQYF.

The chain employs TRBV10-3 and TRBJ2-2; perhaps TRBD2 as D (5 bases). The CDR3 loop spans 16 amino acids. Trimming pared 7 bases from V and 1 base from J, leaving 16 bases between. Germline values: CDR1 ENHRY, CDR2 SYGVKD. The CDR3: CAITRQSGVNTGELFF. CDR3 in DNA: TGTGCCATCACCCGGCAGTCCGGGGTGAACACCGGGGAGCTGTTTTTT.

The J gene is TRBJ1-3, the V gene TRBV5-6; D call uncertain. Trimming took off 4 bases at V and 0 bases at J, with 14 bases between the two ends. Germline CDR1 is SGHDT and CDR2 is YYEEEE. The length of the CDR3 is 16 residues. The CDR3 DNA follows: TGTGCCAGCAGCAACGAATTGCGAGGCTCTGGAAACACCATATATTTT. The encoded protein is CASSNELRGSGNTIYF. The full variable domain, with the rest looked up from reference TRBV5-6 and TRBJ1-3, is DAGVTQSPTHLIKTRGQQVTLRCSPKSGHDTVSWYQQALGQGPQFIFQYYEEEERQRGNFPDRFSGHQFPNYSSELNVNALLLGDSALYLCASSNELRGSGNTIYFGEGSWLTVV.

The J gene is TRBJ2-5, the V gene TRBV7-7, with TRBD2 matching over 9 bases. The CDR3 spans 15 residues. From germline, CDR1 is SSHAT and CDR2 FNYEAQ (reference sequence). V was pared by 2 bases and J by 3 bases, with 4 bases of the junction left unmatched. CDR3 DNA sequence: TGTGCCAGCAGCTTATGGCGGGAGGGTAAAGAGACCCAGTACTTC. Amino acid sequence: CASSLWREGKETQYF.

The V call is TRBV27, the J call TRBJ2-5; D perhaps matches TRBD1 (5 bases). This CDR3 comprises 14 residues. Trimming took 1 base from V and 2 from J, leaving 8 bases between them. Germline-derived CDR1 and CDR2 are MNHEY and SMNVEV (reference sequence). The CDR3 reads CASSLWQGQETQYF. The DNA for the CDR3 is TGTGCCAGCAGTTTATGGCAGGGTCAAGAGACCCAGTACTTC.

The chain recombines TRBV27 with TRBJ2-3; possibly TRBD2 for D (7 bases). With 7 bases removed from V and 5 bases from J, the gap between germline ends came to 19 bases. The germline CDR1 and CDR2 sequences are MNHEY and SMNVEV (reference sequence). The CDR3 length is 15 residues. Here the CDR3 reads CASMVVAGAGDTQYF. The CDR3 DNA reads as TGTGCCAGCATGGTCGTCGCGGGGGCAGGAGATACGCAGTATTTT.

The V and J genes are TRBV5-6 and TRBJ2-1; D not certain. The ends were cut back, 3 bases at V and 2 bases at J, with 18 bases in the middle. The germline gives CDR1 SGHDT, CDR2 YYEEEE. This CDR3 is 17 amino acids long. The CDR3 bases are TGTGCCAGCAGCTCAACGCGATCTCCCCTACCCTACAATGAGCAGTTCTTC. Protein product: CASSSTRSPLPYNEQFF.

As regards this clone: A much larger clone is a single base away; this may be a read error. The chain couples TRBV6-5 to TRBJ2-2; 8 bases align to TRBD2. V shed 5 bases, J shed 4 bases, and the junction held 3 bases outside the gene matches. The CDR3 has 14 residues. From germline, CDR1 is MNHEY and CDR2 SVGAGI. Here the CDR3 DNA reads TGTGCCAGCAGTGAGGGGACTAGCACCGGGGAGCTGTTTTTT. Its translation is CASSEGTSTGELFF.

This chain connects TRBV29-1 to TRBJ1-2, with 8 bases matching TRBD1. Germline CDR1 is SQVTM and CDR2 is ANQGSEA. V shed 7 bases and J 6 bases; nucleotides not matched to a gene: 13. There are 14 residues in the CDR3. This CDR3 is CSAGIRTGKDGYTF. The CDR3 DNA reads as TGCAGCGCCGGTATAAGGACAGGGAAGGATGGCTACACCTTC.

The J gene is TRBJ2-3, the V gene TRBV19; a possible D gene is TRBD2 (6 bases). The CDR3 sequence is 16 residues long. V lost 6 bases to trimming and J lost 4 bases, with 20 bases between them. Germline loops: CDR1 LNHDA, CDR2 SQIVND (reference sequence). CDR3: CASSWLSGGTADTQYF. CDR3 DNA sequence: TGTGCCAGTAGCTGGCTGAGTGGGGGGACCGCAGATACGCAGTATTTT.

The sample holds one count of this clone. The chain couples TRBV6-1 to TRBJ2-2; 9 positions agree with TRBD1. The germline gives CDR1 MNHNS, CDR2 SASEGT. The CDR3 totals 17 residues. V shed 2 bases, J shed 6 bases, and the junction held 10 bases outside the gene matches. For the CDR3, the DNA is TGTGCCAGCAGTGAACTTTGGGGACAGGGTAATTCCGGGGAGCTGTTTTTT. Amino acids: CASSELWGQGNSGELFF.

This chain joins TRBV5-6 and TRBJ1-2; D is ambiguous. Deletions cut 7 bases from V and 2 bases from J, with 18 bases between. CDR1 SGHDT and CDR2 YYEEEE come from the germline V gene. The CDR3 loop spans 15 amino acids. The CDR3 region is CASQQRRGKNYGYTF. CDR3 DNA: TGTGCCAGCCAGCAACGCCGGGGAAAGAACTATGGCTACACCTTC.

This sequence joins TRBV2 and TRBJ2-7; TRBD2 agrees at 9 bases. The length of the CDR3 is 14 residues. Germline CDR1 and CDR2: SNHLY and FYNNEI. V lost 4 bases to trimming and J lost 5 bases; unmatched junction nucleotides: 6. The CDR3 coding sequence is TGTGCCAGCAGTGGGCGGGGGGGCCGCAACGAGCAGTACTTC. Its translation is CASSGRGGRNEQYF.

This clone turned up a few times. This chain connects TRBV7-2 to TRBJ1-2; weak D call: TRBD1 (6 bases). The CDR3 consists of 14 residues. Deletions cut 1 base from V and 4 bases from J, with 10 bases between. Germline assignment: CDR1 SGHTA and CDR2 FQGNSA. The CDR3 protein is CASSLGGRFYGYTF. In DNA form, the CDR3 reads TGTGCCAGCAGCTTAGGGGGGCGCTTCTATGGCTACACCTTC.

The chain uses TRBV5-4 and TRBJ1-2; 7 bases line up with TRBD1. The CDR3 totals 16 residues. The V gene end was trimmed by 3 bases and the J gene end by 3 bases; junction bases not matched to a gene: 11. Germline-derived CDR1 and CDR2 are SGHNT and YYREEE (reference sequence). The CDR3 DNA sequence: TGTGCCAGCAGCTACGACAGGGTGTCTCTTGACTATGGCTACACCTTC. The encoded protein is CASSYDRVSLDYGYTF. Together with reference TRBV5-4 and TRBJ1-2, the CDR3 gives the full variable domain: ETGVTQSPTHLIKTRGQQVTLRCSSQSGHNTVSWYQQALGQGPQFIFQYYREEENGRGNFPPRFSGLQFPNYSSELNVNALELDDSALYLCASSYDRVSLDYGYTFGSGTRLTVV.

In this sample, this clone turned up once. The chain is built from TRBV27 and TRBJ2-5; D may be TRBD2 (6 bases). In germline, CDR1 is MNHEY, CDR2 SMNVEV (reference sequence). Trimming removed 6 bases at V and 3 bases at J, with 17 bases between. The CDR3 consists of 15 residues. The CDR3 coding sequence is TGTGCCAGCAGACAAGATCTAGCGTATAAAGAGACCCAGTACTTC. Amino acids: CASRQDLAYKETQYF.